The next 11 T cell receptor beta chains were all read from a single sample in a study of T cells expressing NK-cell markers (dated by TCRdb to 2019 to 2021). Library preparation was by 5' RACE. For sequencing, an Illumina HiSeq 2000 was employed. Following TCRdb reprocessing, every CDR3 protein sequence forms one entry, and DNA is not provided. The sample table on file contains roughly 300,000 distinct CDR3 sequences. 4% to 5% of the sample is in the top ten clones. The specimen was blood T cells: a sorted CD56 or NKG2C T cell subset, CD4+ or CD8+ T cells, or bulk PBMC T cells (not recorded which). These receptors came from a woman between 18 and 70 years old in good health.

The chain couples TRBV28 to TRBJ2-7; TCRdb designates TRBD2, a call that cannot be tested without DNA. Germline V gives CDR1 MDHEN, CDR2 SYDVKM. The CDR3 has 13 amino acids. The CDR3 region is CASLASGSYEQYF.

The chain couples TRBV18 to TRBJ2-2; the TCRdb call, TRBD1, lacks DNA for checking. CDR3 length: 16 amino acids. Germline CDR1 and CDR2: KGHSH and LQKENI. CDR3 sequence reads: CASSPPGQGAIGELFF.

This rearrangement joins TRBV7-2 to TRBJ1-4; with no DNA, the TCRdb D assignment of TRBD1 cannot be verified. Germline V CDR1 and CDR2: SGHTA, FQGNSA. This CDR3 spans 16 amino acids. This CDR3 reads CASSLEARGRNEKLFF.

The chain couples TRBV9 to TRBJ2-1. The CDR3 has 15 residues. Germline loops: CDR1 SGDLS, CDR2 YYNGEE. The CDR3 sequence: CASSVEGSGNNEQFF.

The chain combines TRBV20-1 with TRBJ2-1. CDR3 length: 16 amino acids. Germline-derived CDR1 and CDR2 are DFQATT and SNEGSKA (reference sequence). CDR3 in amino acids: CSARAQRSSSYNEQFF.

This chain uses TRBV20-1 with TRBJ2-5. The CDR3 runs 12 residues. Per the germline V gene, CDR1 is DFQATT and CDR2 is SNEGSKA (reference sequence). The CDR3 here is CSARAVQETQYF.

The rearrangement joins TRBV29-1 to TRBJ2-2; TCRdb designates TRBD1, a call that cannot be tested without DNA. In germline, CDR1 is SQVTM, CDR2 ANQGSEA. There are 12 residues in the CDR3. CDR3 residues: CSVRTGTGELFF.

The V call is TRBV10-3, the J call TRBJ2-5; TCRdb indicates TRBD2, and absent DNA this call remains unverified. This CDR3 spans 14 amino acids. Germline V CDR1 and CDR2: ENHRY, SYGVKD. CDR3 protein: CAISPGGASETQYF.

The chain employs TRBV6-2 or TRBV6-3 and TRBJ2-7; there is no DNA to check the TCRdb D call of TRBD1. The germline gives CDR1 MNHEY, CDR2 SVGEGT. This CDR3 region has 15 residues. The CDR3 region is CASSGTSRQGYEQYF.

V gene TRBV11-2 combines with J gene TRBJ2-1; the TCRdb D gene call, TRBD2, has no DNA to confirm it. CDR3 size: 16 residues. In germline, CDR1 is SGHAT, CDR2 FQNNGV. CDR3 loop: CASSLTGTSGYNEQFF. The full variable domain, with the rest looked up from reference TRBV11-2 and TRBJ2-1, is EAGVAQSPRYKIIEKRQSVAFWCNPISGHATLYWYQQILGQGPKLLIQFQNNGVVDDSQLPKDRFSAERLKGVDSTLKIQPAKLEDSAVYLCASSLTGTSGYNEQFFGPGTRLTVL.

This chain joins TRBV9 and TRBJ2-6. The CDR3 has 17 residues. Germline V lookup: CDR1 SGDLS, CDR2 YYNGEE. The CDR3 loop is CASSQRGVYSGANVLTF.